This TCR beta chain was identified during a study of vaccination and CD4 T cells after COVID-19. Study at large: Overlapping SARS-CoV-2, HCoV-NL63, HCoV-OC43 and HCoV-229E spike peptides stimulated the cells. Control cultures used a CEFX viral epitope pool, an HIV-1 Nef peptide pool, or no peptide. Study-level results: The analysis of convalescent patients involved relatively few individuals and lacked early post-infection timepoints.

Sequencing of cultured CD4+ T cell DNA used the Oncomine TCR Beta short-read assay. TCRdb re-called the PCR reads with MiXCR, one entry per CDR3 protein. In the table there are fewer than 18,000 distinct CDR3 sequences, roughly half of which are singletons. Trimming took 6 bases from V and 9 from J; bases not matched to a gene: 18. The CDR3 length is 16 residues. Germline V gene data show CDR1 as DFQATT and CDR2 as SNEGSKA (reference sequence). The treatment: roughly 11-day PBMC culture with coronavirus spike peptide pools or control peptides (ViraFEST assay). Days 3 and 7 saw half the medium replaced with fresh IL-2 medium. Comments on this clonotype: Its antigen is still unknown.

What was sequenced was CD4+ T cells from blood, cultured in vitro. The source of this sequence is a human donor who had recovered from COVID-19. J is TRBJ2-1 and V is TRBV20-1; TRBD2 matches 9 bases. The CDR3 sequence is CSAPSGTSPRLGEQFF. The CDR3 DNA follows: TGCAGTGCGCCATCCGGGACTAGCCCTCGGCTGGGTGAGCAGTTCTTC.